A selection of T cell receptor beta chains follows, all from one sample in a study of blood T cell repertoires in COVID-19. Measured with immunoSEQ multiplex PCR; TCRdb has only the in-frame clones, and not every one. Of approximately 210,000 clones listed, 80% are singletons. The sample taken for sequencing was PBMCs or T cells enriched from blood (not recorded which). These receptor sequences come from a man aged 25 to 40 with acute COVID-19. CDR3s include the opening cysteine and the closing phenylalanine or tryptophan. The D gene is left open where the match is weak. A row's size may be missing; if present it is once, few, many or a size class.

D gene: TRBD1
clone size: NA
V gene: TRBV28
CDR3 length: 13
J gene: TRBJ1-2
CDR3 protein: CASSHDRGYGYTF
CDR3 DNA: TGTGCCAGCAGCCATGACAGGGGCTATGGCTACACCTTC

D gene: TRBD2
clone size: NA
V gene: TRBV9
CDR3 length: 17
J gene: TRBJ2-1
CDR3 protein: CASSVGLAGVGGIEQFF
CDR3 DNA: TGTGCCAGCAGCGTGGGACTAGCGGGGGTCGGAGGCATCGAGCAGTTCTTC

D gene: NA
clone size: NA
V gene: TRBV11-2
CDR3 length: 14
J gene: TRBJ1-1
CDR3 protein: CASSLDLAEVEAFF
CDR3 DNA: TGTGCCAGCAGCTTAGATTTGGCGGAAGTCGAAGCTTTCTTT

D gene: NA
clone size: NA
V gene: TRBV5-1
CDR3 length: 13
J gene: TRBJ1-5
CDR3 protein: CASSLGAGQPQHF
CDR3 DNA: TGCGCCAGCAGCTTGGGGGCGGGTCAGCCCCAGCATTTT

D gene: TRBD2
clone size: few
V gene: TRBV2
CDR3 length: 16
J gene: TRBJ2-3
CDR3 protein: CASSAIAGGSTDTQYF
CDR3 DNA: TGTGCCAGCAGTGCCATAGCGGGGGGGAGCACAGATACGCAGTATTTT

D gene: NA
clone size: once
V gene: TRBV21-1
CDR3 length: 16
J gene: TRBJ1-5
CDR3 protein: CASSKRWCGGNQPQHF
CDR3 DNA: TGTGCCAGCAGCAAACGGTGGTGTGGGGGGAATCAGCCCCAGCATTTT

D gene: NA
clone size: NA
V gene: TRBV18
CDR3 length: 15
J gene: TRBJ1-2
CDR3 protein: CASSPPQAQPYGYTF
CDR3 DNA: TGTGCCAGCTCACCACCCCAGGCCCAACCCTATGGCTACACCTTC

D gene: TRBD1
clone size: once
V gene: TRBV10-2
CDR3 length: 11
J gene: TRBJ1-2
CDR3 protein: CASGQGYGYTF
CDR3 DNA: TGCGCCAGCGGACAGGGCTATGGCTACACCTTC

D gene: NA
clone size: NA
V gene: TRBV6-5
CDR3 length: 13
J gene: TRBJ1-2
CDR3 protein: CASSLTGGDGYTF
CDR3 DNA: TGTGCCAGCAGCCTGACAGGAGGTGATGGCTACACCTTC

D gene: TRBD2
clone size: NA
V gene: TRBV9
CDR3 length: 17
J gene: TRBJ2-3
CDR3 protein: CASSVSGLAGLTDTQYF
CDR3 DNA: TGTGCCAGCAGCGTCTCGGGACTAGCGGGATTAACAGATACGCAGTATTTT

D gene: NA
clone size: NA
V gene: TRBV27
CDR3 length: 12
J gene: TRBJ1-6
CDR3 protein: CASSQTSSPLHF
CDR3 DNA: TGTGCCAGCAGCCAGACTTCCTCACCCCTCCACTTT

D gene: NA
clone size: NA
V gene: TRBV12-5
CDR3 length: 14
J gene: TRBJ1-1
CDR3 protein: CASGLGVMNTEAFF
CDR3 DNA: TGTGCTAGTGGTTTGGGAGTCATGAACACTGAAGCTTTCTTT

D gene: NA
clone size: NA
V gene: TRBV3-1/TRBV3-2
CDR3 length: 15
J gene: TRBJ2-1
CDR3 protein: CASSPMAGGGNEQFF
CDR3 DNA: TGTGCCAGCAGCCCCATGGCAGGGGGAGGTAATGAGCAGTTCTTC

D gene: NA
clone size: NA
V gene: TRBV5-1
CDR3 length: 13
J gene: TRBJ2-7
CDR3 protein: CASSRTDSYEQYF
CDR3 DNA: TGCGCCAGCAGCCGGACAGACTCCTACGAGCAGTACTTC

D gene: NA
clone size: once
V gene: TRBV24-1
CDR3 length: 12
J gene: TRBJ2-1
CDR3 protein: CATSEAGNEQFF
CDR3 DNA: TGTGCCACCAGTGAGGCAGGGAATGAGCAGTTCTTC

D gene: TRBD2
clone size: NA
V gene: TRBV11-2
CDR3 length: 15
J gene: TRBJ2-1
CDR3 protein: CASSLSSGGHNEQFF
CDR3 DNA: TGTGCCAGCAGCTTAAGTAGCGGGGGACACAATGAGCAGTTCTTC

D gene: TRBD1
clone size: NA
V gene: TRBV18
CDR3 length: 15
J gene: TRBJ2-7
CDR3 protein: CASSLVRDSSYEQYF
CDR3 DNA: TGTGCCAGCTCACTAGTAAGGGACAGCTCCTACGAGCAGTACTTC

D gene: NA
clone size: NA
V gene: TRBV19
CDR3 length: 15
J gene: TRBJ2-1
CDR3 protein: CASTPGQQIYNEQFF
CDR3 DNA: TGTGCCAGTACCCCGGGTCAGCAGATTTACAATGAGCAGTTCTTC

D gene: TRBD1
clone size: NA
V gene: TRBV4-1
CDR3 length: 17
J gene: TRBJ1-2
CDR3 protein: CASSQDLIRGSSYGYTF
CDR3 DNA: TGCGCCAGCAGCCAAGATCTTATCAGGGGGAGTAGCTATGGCTACACCTTC

D gene: NA
clone size: NA
V gene: TRBV6-2/TRBV6-3
CDR3 length: 14
J gene: TRBJ2-1
CDR3 protein: CASSFQDFRNEQFF
CDR3 DNA: TGTGCCAGCAGTTTTCAGGACTTCCGCAATGAGCAGTTCTTC

D gene: TRBD1
clone size: NA
V gene: TRBV6-4
CDR3 length: 17
J gene: TRBJ2-5
CDR3 protein: CASSPVDRGRLMETQYF
CDR3 DNA: TGTGCCAGCAGCCCTGTAGACAGGGGGCGGTTAATGGAGACCCAGTACTTC

D gene: TRBD1
clone size: NA
V gene: TRBV18
CDR3 length: 15
J gene: TRBJ1-2
CDR3 protein: CASSVGQGASYGYTF
CDR3 DNA: TGTGCCAGCTCGGTGGGACAGGGGGCGAGTTATGGCTACACCTTC

D gene: NA
clone size: once
V gene: TRBV19
CDR3 length: 13
J gene: TRBJ1-1
CDR3 protein: CATGQYMNTEAFF
CDR3 DNA: TGTGCCACTGGACAGTATATGAACACTGAAGCTTTCTTT

D gene: TRBD1
clone size: NA
V gene: TRBV2
CDR3 length: 15
J gene: TRBJ1-6
CDR3 protein: CASSEKKGAGSPLHF
CDR3 DNA: TGTGCCAGCAGTGAAAAGAAGGGGGCGGGGTCACCCCTCCACTTT

D gene: TRBD1
clone size: NA
V gene: TRBV6-5
CDR3 length: 15
J gene: TRBJ1-6
CDR3 protein: CASSYSGQGGSPLHF
CDR3 DNA: TGTGCCAGCAGTTACTCCGGACAGGGAGGGTCACCCCTCCACTTT

D gene: NA
clone size: NA
V gene: TRBV18
CDR3 length: 14
J gene: TRBJ2-1
CDR3 protein: CASSSGQLLNEQFF
CDR3 DNA: TGTGCCAGCTCCTCTGGGCAACTGTTGAATGAGCAGTTCTTC

D gene: TRBD1
clone size: few
V gene: TRBV19
CDR3 length: 14
J gene: TRBJ1-2
CDR3 protein: CASDGRQGLYGYTF
CDR3 DNA: TGTGCCAGTGATGGAAGACAGGGGCTCTATGGCTACACCTTC

D gene: TRBD2
clone size: NA
V gene: TRBV4-1
CDR3 length: 15
J gene: TRBJ2-7
CDR3 protein: CASSQEREGSYEQYF
CDR3 DNA: TGCGCCAGCAGCCAAGAACGGGAGGGCTCCTACGAGCAGTACTTC

D gene: TRBD2
clone size: NA
V gene: TRBV10-3
CDR3 length: 15
J gene: TRBJ2-7
CDR3 protein: CAISESELAGHEQYF
CDR3 DNA: TGTGCCATCAGTGAGTCGGAACTAGCGGGGCACGAGCAGTACTTC

D gene: NA
clone size: NA
V gene: TRBV9
CDR3 length: 15
J gene: TRBJ2-2
CDR3 protein: CASNTAGPQTGELFF
CDR3 DNA: TGTGCCAGCAATACGGCGGGGCCACAGACCGGGGAGCTGTTTTTT

D gene: TRBD1
clone size: NA
V gene: TRBV28
CDR3 length: 17
J gene: TRBJ1-2
CDR3 protein: CASSSTRQGTGYYGYTF
CDR3 DNA: TGTGCCAGCAGTTCCACGCGACAGGGTACAGGGTACTATGGCTACACCTTC

D gene: NA
clone size: NA
V gene: TRBV10-3
CDR3 length: 15
J gene: TRBJ1-3
CDR3 protein: CAISPGTISGNTIYF
CDR3 DNA: TGTGCCATCAGCCCCGGGACAATCTCTGGAAACACCATATATTTT

D gene: TRBD2
clone size: NA
V gene: TRBV9
CDR3 length: 16
J gene: TRBJ2-3
CDR3 protein: CASSVATGTSGDTQYF
CDR3 DNA: TGTGCCAGCAGCGTAGCTACCGGGACTAGCGGAGATACGCAGTATTTT

D gene: TRBD1
clone size: NA
V gene: TRBV30
CDR3 length: 14
J gene: TRBJ1-4
CDR3 protein: CAWSVGQANEKLFF
CDR3 DNA: TGTGCCTGGAGTGTAGGACAGGCTAATGAAAAACTGTTTTTT

D gene: NA
clone size: NA
V gene: TRBV4-2
CDR3 length: 13
J gene: TRBJ2-1
CDR3 protein: CASSQGLFNEQFF
CDR3 DNA: TGTGCCAGCAGCCAAGGACTCTTCAATGAGCAGTTCTTC

D gene: NA
clone size: once
V gene: TRBV7-3
CDR3 length: 13
J gene: TRBJ1-5
CDR3 protein: CASSIQGGQPQHF
CDR3 DNA: TGTGCCAGCAGCATACAGGGTGGCCAGCCCCAGCATTTT

D gene: NA
clone size: NA
V gene: TRBV28
CDR3 length: 14
J gene: TRBJ1-3
CDR3 protein: CASSPGITGNTIYF
CDR3 DNA: TGTGCCAGCAGTCCAGGGATTACTGGAAACACCATATATTTT

D gene: NA
clone size: NA
V gene: TRBV24-1
CDR3 length: 15
J gene: TRBJ2-7
CDR3 protein: CATSDKAGAGYEQYF
CDR3 DNA: TGTGCCACCAGTGATAAGGCAGGGGCCGGCTACGAGCAGTACTTC

D gene: NA
clone size: NA
V gene: TRBV30
CDR3 length: 14
J gene: TRBJ1-4
CDR3 protein: CAFDRTGTNEKLFF
CDR3 DNA: TGTGCTTTTGACAGGACGGGAACTAATGAAAAACTGTTTTTT

D gene: NA
clone size: few
V gene: TRBV30
CDR3 length: 16
J gene: TRBJ2-6
CDR3 protein: CAWSPSRRSGANVLTF
CDR3 DNA: TGTGCCTGGAGTCCCTCCCGTCGCTCTGGGGCCAACGTCCTGACTTTC

D gene: NA
clone size: NA
V gene: TRBV10-3
CDR3 length: 14
J gene: TRBJ1-6
CDR3 protein: CAIRMESPNSPLHF
CDR3 DNA: TGTGCCATCAGAATGGAGTCCCCGAATTCACCCCTCCACTTT

D gene: NA
clone size: NA
V gene: TRBV11-1
CDR3 length: 13
J gene: TRBJ1-2
CDR3 protein: CASTGGQYYGYTF
CDR3 DNA: TGTGCCAGCACCGGTGGACAGTACTATGGCTACACCTTC

D gene: TRBD1
clone size: NA
V gene: TRBV27
CDR3 length: 16
J gene: TRBJ1-2
CDR3 protein: CASSLLGGRGIDGYTF
CDR3 DNA: TGTGCCAGCAGTTTACTCGGTGGCAGGGGGATAGATGGCTACACCTTC

D gene: TRBD2
clone size: NA
V gene: TRBV9
CDR3 length: 16
J gene: TRBJ2-1
CDR3 protein: CASSHSLAGGLNEQFF
CDR3 DNA: TGTGCCAGCAGCCATAGTCTAGCGGGGGGGCTCAATGAGCAGTTCTTC

D gene: NA
clone size: NA
V gene: TRBV12-3/TRBV12-4
CDR3 length: 13
J gene: TRBJ1-1
CDR3 protein: CASSFFGNTEAFF
CDR3 DNA: TGTGCCAGCAGTTTTTTCGGGAACACTGAAGCTTTCTTT

D gene: NA
clone size: NA
V gene: TRBV12-3/TRBV12-4
CDR3 length: 12
J gene: TRBJ1-4
CDR3 protein: CASSSTRGKLFF
CDR3 DNA: TGTGCCAGCAGTTCCACGCGGGGAAAACTGTTTTTT

D gene: TRBD2
clone size: NA
V gene: TRBV25-1
CDR3 length: 15
J gene: TRBJ2-3
CDR3 protein: CASSDHGGSADTQYF
CDR3 DNA: TGTGCCAGCAGTGACCACGGGGGGAGCGCAGATACGCAGTATTTT

D gene: TRBD1
clone size: NA
V gene: TRBV5-5
CDR3 length: 15
J gene: TRBJ1-5
CDR3 protein: CASTLGDRGSQPQHF
CDR3 DNA: TGTGCCAGCACCTTAGGGGACAGGGGAAGTCAGCCCCAGCATTTT

D gene: TRBD2
clone size: NA
V gene: TRBV19
CDR3 length: 15
J gene: TRBJ2-7
CDR3 protein: CASSILAGGGEEQYF
CDR3 DNA: TGTGCCAGTAGTATACTCGCGGGGGGAGGTGAAGAGCAGTACTTC

D gene: TRBD2
clone size: NA
V gene: TRBV12-5
CDR3 length: 15
J gene: TRBJ2-2
CDR3 protein: CASGLASGGAGELFF
CDR3 DNA: TGTGCTAGTGGTTTAGCTAGCGGGGGGGCCGGGGAGCTGTTTTTT

D gene: TRBD1
clone size: NA
V gene: TRBV5-1
CDR3 length: 14
J gene: TRBJ2-3
CDR3 protein: CASSTGQGTDTQYF
CDR3 DNA: TGCGCCAGCAGCACGGGACAGGGCACAGATACGCAGTATTTT

D gene: TRBD1
clone size: NA
V gene: TRBV29-1
CDR3 length: 13
J gene: TRBJ1-5
CDR3 protein: CSVGQGGNQPQHF
CDR3 DNA: TGCAGCGTGGGACAGGGAGGGAATCAGCCCCAGCATTTT

D gene: NA
clone size: NA
V gene: TRBV27
CDR3 length: 12
J gene: TRBJ2-2
CDR3 protein: CASSPIAGELFF
CDR3 DNA: TGTGCCAGCAGTCCCATAGCCGGGGAGCTGTTTTTT